The source of this T cell receptor beta chain is a study of cytomegalovirus exposure and HLA in healthy donors. Study outcomes and limitations: In a later analysis, parvovirus B19, influenza, CMV and Epstein-Barr virus appeared linked to several top co-occurrence clusters.

This clone was counted a few times. Antigen: not known. The PCR was carried out with 60 Vbeta primers and 13 Jbeta primers. The repertoire was sequenced with immunoSEQ multiplex PCR; TCRdb's copy has only in-frame clones and lacks some. The table lists approximately 100,000 clones, 74% of them singletons. Germline CDR1 and CDR2: MGHRA and YSYEKL. V dropped 0 bases and J dropped 9; count of bases not matched to a gene: 19. This CDR3 is 19 amino acids long. The V and J genes are TRBV4-1 and TRBJ2-3, with TRBD2 matching 9 bases. The clonotype comes from a human donor in good health. Specimen: PBMCs. The CDR3 DNA reads as TGCGCCAGCAGCCAAGATTTAAGTTTGCTAGCGGGACCAAAGGGGACGCAGTATTTT. Protein: CASSQDLSLLAGPKGTQYF.